The source of this T cell receptor beta chain is a study of blood T cell repertoires in COVID-19. Profiled with immunoSEQ multiplex PCR; TCRdb holds only in-frame clones, not every one. The sample lists hundreds of thousands of clones, about four fifths occurring once. Trimming took 4 bases from V and 9 from J; bases not matched to a gene: 9. The CDR3 runs 15 residues. Germline-derived CDR1 and CDR2 are SGHAT and FQDESV (reference sequence). V gene TRBV11-1 combines with J gene TRBJ2-1; 10 positions agree with TRBD2. This receptor was obtained from a man aged 35 to 55 who had been exposed to COVID-19. Sequencing used PBMCs or T cells enriched from blood (not recorded which). The CDR3 region has the DNA TGTGCCAGCAGCTACCGAGCGGGAGGGCCGGTTGAGCAGTTCTTC. Protein sequence: CASSYRAGGPVEQFF.